The 11 T cell receptor beta chains below come from one sample, sequenced in a study of vaccination effects on CD4 cells after COVID-19. The ViraFEST assay expanded antigen-specific CD4+ T cells with viral peptide pools before sequencing. Once cultured for more than nine days, the cells underwent separation to obtain CD4+ T cells. The cohort was immunized with two doses of either the BNT162b2 or mRNA-1273 vaccine. Their antigens remain unidentified. The data were produced by immunoSEQ multiplex PCR, yet TCRdb's version contains in-frame clones alone and is incomplete. Of tens of thousands of clones in the sample, about three quarters were seen once. The sample in question was CD4+ T cells from PBMCs cultured with HCoV-229E spike peptides, obtained after COVID-19 vaccination. These TCRs come from a human donor who received a COVID-19 vaccine.

V is TRBV7-8 and J is TRBJ1-1; no firm D call. Trimming pared 5 bases from V and 10 bases from J, leaving 17 bases between. The CDR3 spans 13 residues. From germline, CDR1 is SGHVS and CDR2 FQNEAQ. The CDR3, as DNA: TGTGCCAGCAGCATAGTGGGAGGAGTGGCAGCTTTCTTT. It encodes CASSIVGGVAAFF.

The rearrangement links TRBV30 to TRBJ1-1, with TRBD1 matching 7 bases. The ends lost 0 bases at V and 1 base at J; junction bases unmatched: 11. CDR1 and CDR2 from the germline V gene are GTSNPN and SVGIG (reference sequence). CDR3 length equals 17 residues. The CDR3 coding sequence is TGTGCCTGGAGTGTAACCCGAACAGGGGAGGGGAACACTGAAGCTTTCTTT. This encodes CAWSVTRTGEGNTEAFF.

A few counts support this clone. The rearrangement joins TRBV9 to TRBJ1-1; D gene uncertain. Trimming removed 4 bases at V and 2 bases at J, with 9 bases between. CDR1 is SGDLS and CDR2 is YYNGEE in the germline V gene. CDR3 length: 13 amino acids. CDR3 bases: TGTGCCAGCAGCCCCCGGGGAAACACTGAAGCTTTCTTT. Translated: CASSPRGNTEAFF.

In this sample, this clone turned up a few times. This chain connects TRBV2 to TRBJ2-7; no firm D call. Trimming shortened V by 3 bases and J by 6 bases, and 12 bases separated the two germline ends. Germline CDR1 is SNHLY and CDR2 is FYNNEI. This CDR3 spans 13 amino acids. CDR3 protein: CASSDVLPPEQYV. The CDR3, as DNA: TGTGCCAGCAGTGATGTCCTCCCTCCCGAGCAGTACGTC.

The table lists this clone with a few counts. This sequence joins TRBV7-2 and TRBJ2-3; 12 nucleotides align to TRBD2. The length of the CDR3 is 17 residues. Germline V gene lookup returns CDR1 SGHTA and CDR2 FQGNSA. Trimming cost V 1 base and J 5 bases; bases outside gene matches: 7. CDR3: CASSLGASGGAQDTQYF. CDR3 coding DNA: TGTGCCAGCAGCTTAGGGGCTAGCGGGGGGGCCCAAGATACGCAGTATTTT.

The chain uses TRBV10-1 and TRBJ2-3, with 11 bases identical to TRBD2. V trimming: 3 bases; J trimming: 3 bases; junction bases outside the gene matches: 2. The CDR3 is 15 amino acids. CDR1 and CDR2 from the germline V gene are WNHNN and SYGVQD (reference sequence). The DNA of the CDR3 is TGCGCCAGCAGTGATTCTAGCGGGGGGACAGATACGCAGTATTTT. The encoded protein is CASSDSSGGTDTQYF.

This clone has a single count. The chain uses TRBV7-3 and TRBJ2-1; 7 bases match TRBD1. CDR1 SGHTA and CDR2 FQGTGA come from the germline V gene. Trimming at V came to 4 bases and at J to 2 bases, leaving 5 bases not matched to a gene. There are 15 residues in the CDR3. The CDR3 spells CASSSDRLTYNEQFF. The CDR3 DNA reads as TGTGCCAGCAGCTCGGACAGGCTAACCTACAATGAGCAGTTCTTC.

This rearrangement joins TRBV7-9 to TRBJ2-7; perhaps TRBD2 as D (5 bases). CDR1 is SEHNR, CDR2 FQNEAQ, per germline (reference sequence). This CDR3 is 11 amino acids long. The V gene lost 2 bases and the J gene lost 7 bases, with 6 bases spanning the gap. The CDR3 nucleotides read TGTGCCAGCAGCTTAACGGGGGAGCAGTACGTC. This codes for CASSLTGEQYV.

The table lists this clone with a count of one. The chain uses TRBV7-2 and TRBJ2-5; 7 bases match TRBD2. The CDR3 runs to 11 residues. V lost 2 bases to trimming and J lost 11 bases; unmatched junction nucleotides: 2. Germline loops: CDR1 SGHTA, CDR2 FQGNSA. CDR3 coding DNA: TGTGCCAGCAGCTTAAGCGGGATTCAGTACTTC. Residues: CASSLSGIQYF.

A single count supports this clone. The chain couples TRBV27 to TRBJ2-1, with unresolved D. Trimming cost V 5 bases and J 2 bases, with 10 bases left between them. The germline CDR1 and CDR2 sequences are MNHEY and SMNVEV (reference sequence). CDR3 size: 14 residues. DNA for the CDR3: TGTGCCAGCAGTCCGCCGAACGCCTACAATGAGCAGTTCTTC. It codes for CASSPPNAYNEQFF.

J is TRBJ2-3 and V is TRBV9; 7 bases are a match to TRBD2. The length of the CDR3 is 15 residues. V trimming: 1 base; J trimming: 4 bases; junction bases outside the gene matches: 6. Germline V gene sequence: CDR1 SGDLS, CDR2 YYNGEE. CDR3 in DNA: TGTGCCAGCAGCGTAAACGGGGGGTGGTCAGATACGCAGTATTTT. As protein: CASSVNGGWSDTQYF.